This T cell receptor beta chain comes out of a study of blood T cell repertoires in COVID-19. Only one count was recorded for this clone. CDR1 is KGHSH, CDR2 LQKENI, per germline. CDR3 length: 17 amino acids. The junction had 10 bases not matched to a gene; V was cut back by 5 bases and J by 0 bases. Authors' analysis steps: Estimation of nucleated cell counts was performed using reference gene primer amplification. Some clones are missing from TCRdb's copy, which holds only in-frame ones; the method was immunoSEQ multiplex PCR. V, J and clone size derive from that table, while D and trimming were established from the DNA sequence. The sample lists some 45,000 clones, roughly 93% occurring once.

The chain recombines TRBV18 with TRBJ2-1; TRBD2 aligns across 7 bases. The sequence was obtained from a man aged 50 to 60 with active COVID-19. The material sequenced was peripheral blood. CDR3 sequence reads: CASSVPLAQSSYNEQFF. The CDR3 DNA reads as TGTGCCAGCTCAGTCCCACTAGCGCAAAGCTCCTACAATGAGCAGTTCTTC. The complete variable domain, with remaining parts taken from reference TRBV18 and TRBJ2-1, reads NAGVMQNPRHLVRRRGQEARLRCSPMKGHSHVYWYRQLPEEGLKFMVYLQKENIIDESGMPKERFSAEFPKEGPSILRIQQVVRGDSAAYFCASSVPLAQSSYNEQFFGPGTRLTVL.